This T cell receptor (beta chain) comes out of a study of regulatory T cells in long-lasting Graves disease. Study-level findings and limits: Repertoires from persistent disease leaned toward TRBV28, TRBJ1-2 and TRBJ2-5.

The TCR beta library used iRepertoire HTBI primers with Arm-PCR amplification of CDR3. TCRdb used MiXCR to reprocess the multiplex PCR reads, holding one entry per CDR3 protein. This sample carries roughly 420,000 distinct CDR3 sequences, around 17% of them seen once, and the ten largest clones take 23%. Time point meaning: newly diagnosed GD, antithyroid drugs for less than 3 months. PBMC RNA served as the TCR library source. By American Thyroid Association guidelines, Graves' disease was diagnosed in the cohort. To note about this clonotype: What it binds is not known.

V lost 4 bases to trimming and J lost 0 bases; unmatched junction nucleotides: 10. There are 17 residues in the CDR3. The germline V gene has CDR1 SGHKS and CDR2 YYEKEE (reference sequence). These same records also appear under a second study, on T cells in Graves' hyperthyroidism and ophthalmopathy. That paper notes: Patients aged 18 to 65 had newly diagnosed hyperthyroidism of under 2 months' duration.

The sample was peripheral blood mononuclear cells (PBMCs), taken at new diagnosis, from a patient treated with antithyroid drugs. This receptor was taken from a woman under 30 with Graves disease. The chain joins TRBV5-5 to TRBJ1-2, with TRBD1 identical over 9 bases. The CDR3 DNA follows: TGTGCCAGCAGCCAGACCGGGACAGGGTCAGCTAACTATGGCTACACCTTC. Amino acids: CASSQTGTGSANYGYTF.